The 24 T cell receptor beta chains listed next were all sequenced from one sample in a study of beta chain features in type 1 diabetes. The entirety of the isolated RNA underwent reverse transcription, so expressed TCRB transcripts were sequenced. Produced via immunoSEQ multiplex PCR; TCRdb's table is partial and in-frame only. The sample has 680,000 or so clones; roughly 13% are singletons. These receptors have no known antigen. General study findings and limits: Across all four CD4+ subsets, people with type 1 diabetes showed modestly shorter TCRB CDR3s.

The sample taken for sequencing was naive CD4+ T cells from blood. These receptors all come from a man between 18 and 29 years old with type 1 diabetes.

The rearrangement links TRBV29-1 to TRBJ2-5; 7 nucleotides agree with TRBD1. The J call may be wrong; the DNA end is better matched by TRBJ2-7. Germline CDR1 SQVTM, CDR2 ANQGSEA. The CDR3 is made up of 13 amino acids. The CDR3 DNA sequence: TGCAGCGTGGCATACGGACAGGACTACGAGCAGTACTTC. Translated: CSVAYGQDYEQYF.

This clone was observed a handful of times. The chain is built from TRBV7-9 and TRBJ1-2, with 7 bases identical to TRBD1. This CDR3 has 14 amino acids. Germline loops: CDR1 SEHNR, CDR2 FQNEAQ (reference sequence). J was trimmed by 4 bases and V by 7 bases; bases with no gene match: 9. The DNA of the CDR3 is TGTGCCAGCACCGCAGCGGGACAGCCCTATGGCTACACCTTC. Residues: CASTAAGQPYGYTF.

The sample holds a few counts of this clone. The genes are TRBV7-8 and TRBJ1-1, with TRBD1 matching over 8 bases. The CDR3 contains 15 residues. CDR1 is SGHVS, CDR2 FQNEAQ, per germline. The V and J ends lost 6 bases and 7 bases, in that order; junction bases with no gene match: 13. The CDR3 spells CASSNRGQDLSEAFF. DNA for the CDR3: TGTGCCAGCAGTAACAGGGGACAGGATTTAAGTGAAGCTTTCTTT.

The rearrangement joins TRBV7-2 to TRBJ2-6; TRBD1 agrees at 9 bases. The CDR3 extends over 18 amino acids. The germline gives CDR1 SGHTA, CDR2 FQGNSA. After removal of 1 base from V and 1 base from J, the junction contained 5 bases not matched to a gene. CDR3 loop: CASSLVGQGLSGANVLTF. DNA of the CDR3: TGTGCCAGCAGCTTAGTGGGACAGGGCCTATCTGGGGCCAACGTCCTGACTTTC.

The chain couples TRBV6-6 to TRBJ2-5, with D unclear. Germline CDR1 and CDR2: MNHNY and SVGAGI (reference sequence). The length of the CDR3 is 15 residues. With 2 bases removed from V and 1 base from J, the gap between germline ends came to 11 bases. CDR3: CASSYGGRTQETQYF. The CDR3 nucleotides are TGTGCCAGCAGTTACGGCGGCAGAACCCAAGAGACCCAGTACTTC.

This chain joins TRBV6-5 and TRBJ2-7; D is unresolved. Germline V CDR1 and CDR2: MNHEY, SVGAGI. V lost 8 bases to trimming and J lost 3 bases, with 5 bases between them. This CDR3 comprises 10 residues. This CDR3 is CASGGYEQYF. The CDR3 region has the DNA TGTGCCAGCGGTGGCTACGAGCAGTACTTC.

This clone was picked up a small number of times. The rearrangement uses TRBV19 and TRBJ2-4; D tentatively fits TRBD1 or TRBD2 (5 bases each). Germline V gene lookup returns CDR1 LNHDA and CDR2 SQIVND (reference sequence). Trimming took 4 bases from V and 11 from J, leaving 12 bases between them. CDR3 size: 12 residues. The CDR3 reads CASSTQGVVQYF. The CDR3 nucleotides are TGTGCCAGTAGTACCCAGGGAGTGGTTCAGTACTTC.

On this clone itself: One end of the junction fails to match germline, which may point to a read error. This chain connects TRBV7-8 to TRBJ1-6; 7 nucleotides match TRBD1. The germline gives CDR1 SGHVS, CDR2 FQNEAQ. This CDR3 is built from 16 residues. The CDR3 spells CASTLLYGTDTSPLHF. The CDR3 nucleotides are TGTGCCAGCACCTTATTATATGGGACAGATACTTCACCCCTCCACTTT.

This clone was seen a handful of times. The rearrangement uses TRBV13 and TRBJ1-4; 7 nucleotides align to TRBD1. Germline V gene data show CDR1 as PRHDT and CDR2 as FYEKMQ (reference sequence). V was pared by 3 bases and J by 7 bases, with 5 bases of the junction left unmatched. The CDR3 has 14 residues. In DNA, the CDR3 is TGTGCCAGCAGCTTGACAGGGACGGGTGAAAAACTGTTTTTT. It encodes CASSLTGTGEKLFF.

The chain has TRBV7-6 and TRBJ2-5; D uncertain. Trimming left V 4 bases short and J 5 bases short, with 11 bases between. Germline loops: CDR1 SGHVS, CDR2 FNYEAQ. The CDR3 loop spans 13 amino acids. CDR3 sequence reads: CASSSGRVETQYF. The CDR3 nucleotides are TGTGCCAGCAGCTCGGGCCGGGTGGAGACCCAGTACTTC.

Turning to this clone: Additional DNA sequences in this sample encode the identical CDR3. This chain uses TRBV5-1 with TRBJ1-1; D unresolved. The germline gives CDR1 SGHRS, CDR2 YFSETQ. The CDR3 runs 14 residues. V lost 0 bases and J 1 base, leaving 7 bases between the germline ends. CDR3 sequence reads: CASSLVAGNTEAFF. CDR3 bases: TGCGCCAGCAGCTTGGTGGCCGGGAACACTGAAGCTTTCTTT.

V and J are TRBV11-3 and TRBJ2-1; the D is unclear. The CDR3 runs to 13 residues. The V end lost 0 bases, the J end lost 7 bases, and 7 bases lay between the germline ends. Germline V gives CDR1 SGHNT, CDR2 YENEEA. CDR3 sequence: CASSLDLGNEQFF. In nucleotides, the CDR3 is TGTGCCAGCAGCTTAGATTTGGGGAATGAGCAGTTCTTC.

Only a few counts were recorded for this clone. The CDR3 DNA sequence: TGTGCCTGGAGTACCTATGGGACAGGGACCACTGAAGCTTTCTTT. It yields the protein CAWSTYGTGTTEAFF. The gene calls are TRBV30 and TRBJ1-1, with TRBD1 matching 9 bases. Germline CDR1 is GTSNPN and CDR2 is SVGIG (reference sequence). The CDR3 runs 15 residues. The V and J ends lost 2 bases and 4 bases, in that order; junction bases with no gene match: 8.

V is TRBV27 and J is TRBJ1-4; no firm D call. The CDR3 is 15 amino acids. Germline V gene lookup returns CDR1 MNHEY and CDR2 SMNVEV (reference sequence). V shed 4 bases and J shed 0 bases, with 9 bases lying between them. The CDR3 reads CASSSRRATNEKLFF. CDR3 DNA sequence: TGTGCCAGCAGTTCCCGACGGGCAACTAATGAAAAACTGTTTTTT.

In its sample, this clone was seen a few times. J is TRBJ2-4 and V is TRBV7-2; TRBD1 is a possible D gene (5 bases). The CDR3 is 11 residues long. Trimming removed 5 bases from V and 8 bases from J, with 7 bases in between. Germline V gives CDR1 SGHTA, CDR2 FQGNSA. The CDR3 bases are TGTGCCAGCAGCCAAGGGGACATTCAGTACTTC. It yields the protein CASSQGDIQYF. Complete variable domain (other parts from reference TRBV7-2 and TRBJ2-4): GAGVSQSPSNKVTEKGKDVELRCDPISGHTALYWYRQSLGQGLEFLIYFQGNSAPDKSGLPSDRFSAERTGGSVSTLTIQRTQQEDSAVYLCASSQGDIQYFGAGTRLSVL.

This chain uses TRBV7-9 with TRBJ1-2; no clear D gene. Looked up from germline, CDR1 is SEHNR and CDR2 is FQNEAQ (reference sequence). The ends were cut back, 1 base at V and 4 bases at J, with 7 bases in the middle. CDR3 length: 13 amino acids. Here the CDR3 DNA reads TGTGCCAGCAGCTTAGGGGGTTCCTATGGCTACACCTTC. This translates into CASSLGGSYGYTF.

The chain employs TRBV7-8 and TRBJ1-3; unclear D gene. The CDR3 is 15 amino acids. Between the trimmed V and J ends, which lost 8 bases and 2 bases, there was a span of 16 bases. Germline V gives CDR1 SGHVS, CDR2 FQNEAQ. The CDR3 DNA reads TGTGCCAGCGCCCTTGTCAGGCTACCTGGAAACACCATATATTTT. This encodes CASALVRLPGNTIYF.

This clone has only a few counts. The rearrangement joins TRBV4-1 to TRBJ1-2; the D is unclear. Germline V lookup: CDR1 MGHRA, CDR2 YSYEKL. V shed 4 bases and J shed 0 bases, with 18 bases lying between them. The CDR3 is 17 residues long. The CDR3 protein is CASSLNEGSSSNYGYTF. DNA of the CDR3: TGCGCCAGCAGCCTAAACGAGGGTTCCTCTTCTAACTATGGCTACACCTTC.

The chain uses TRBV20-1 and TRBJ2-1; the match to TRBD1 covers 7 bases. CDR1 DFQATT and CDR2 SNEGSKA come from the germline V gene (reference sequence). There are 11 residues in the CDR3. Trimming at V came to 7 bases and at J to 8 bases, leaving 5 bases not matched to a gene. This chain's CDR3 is CSGIGGYEQFF. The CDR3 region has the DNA TGCAGTGGTATAGGGGGCTATGAGCAGTTCTTC.

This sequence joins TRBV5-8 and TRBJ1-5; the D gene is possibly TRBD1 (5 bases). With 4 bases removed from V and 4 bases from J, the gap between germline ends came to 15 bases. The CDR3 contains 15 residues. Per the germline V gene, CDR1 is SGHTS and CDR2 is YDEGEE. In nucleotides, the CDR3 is TGTGCCAGCAGCCCTACCGGGACTGCGAATCAGCCCCAGCATTTT. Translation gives CASSPTGTANQPQHF.

In DNA, the CDR3 is TGTGCCAGCAGCTTACGGGACCTTAGCACAGATACGCAGTATTTT. Amino acid sequence: CASSLRDLSTDTQYF. The chain combines TRBV7-9 with TRBJ2-3; D is perhaps TRBD1 or TRBD2 (5 bases each). The CDR3 loop spans 15 amino acids. Trimming removed 2 bases from V and 0 bases from J, with 9 bases in between. The germline V gene encodes CDR1 SEHNR and CDR2 FQNEAQ (reference sequence).

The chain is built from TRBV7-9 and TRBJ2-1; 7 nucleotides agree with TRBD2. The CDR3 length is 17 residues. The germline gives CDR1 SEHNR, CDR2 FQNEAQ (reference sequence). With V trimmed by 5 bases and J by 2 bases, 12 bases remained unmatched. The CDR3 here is CASSASPGLAAYNEQFF. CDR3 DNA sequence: TGTGCCAGCAGCGCTAGTCCCGGGCTAGCGGCCTACAATGAGCAGTTCTTC. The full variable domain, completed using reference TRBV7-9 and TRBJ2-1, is DTGVSQNPRHKITKRGQNVTFRCDPISEHNRLYWYRQTLGQGPEFLTYFQNEAQLEKSRLLSDRFSAERPKGSFSTLEIQRTEQGDSAMYLCASSASPGLAAYNEQFFGPGTRLTVL.

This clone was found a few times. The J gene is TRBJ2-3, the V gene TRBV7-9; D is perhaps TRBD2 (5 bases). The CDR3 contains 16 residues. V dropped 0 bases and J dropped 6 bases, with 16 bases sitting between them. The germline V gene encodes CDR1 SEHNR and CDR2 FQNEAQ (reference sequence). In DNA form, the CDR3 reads TGTGCCAGCAGCTTAGCCCTGAGGGTTCTAGGTGATACGCAGTATTTT. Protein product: CASSLALRVLGDTQYF.

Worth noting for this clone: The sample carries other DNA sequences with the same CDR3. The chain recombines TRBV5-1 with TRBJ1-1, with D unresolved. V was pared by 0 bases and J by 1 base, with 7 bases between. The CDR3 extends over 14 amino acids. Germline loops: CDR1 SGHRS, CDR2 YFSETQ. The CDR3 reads CASSLAPGNTEAFF. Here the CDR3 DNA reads TGCGCCAGCAGCTTGGCCCCGGGGAACACTGAAGCTTTCTTT.